The present T cell receptor beta chain was sequenced within a study of T cell repertoires in cytomegalovirus infection. In its sample, this clonotype was seen many times. The junction had 14 bases not matched to a gene; V was cut back by 0 bases and J by 3 bases. Germline values: CDR1 LNHNV, CDR2 YYDKDF (reference sequence). This CDR3 has 19 amino acids. TCRdb called the reads again in MiXCR, with one record for every CDR3 protein. The sample consists of about 180,000 distinct CDR3 sequences, about 15% of them appearing once. Sequencing input: PBMCs. The sequence derives from a human donor in good health (CMV status not recorded). Some clones in this sample may be carry-over from other donors' samples. This chain uses TRBV15 with TRBJ2-1; 7 positions agree with TRBD1. The CDR3 sequence: CATSRDQGPGTEHYNEQFF. The CDR3 nucleotides are TGTGCCACCAGCAGAGATCAGGGGCCCGGGACAGAACACTACAATGAGCAGTTCTTC.